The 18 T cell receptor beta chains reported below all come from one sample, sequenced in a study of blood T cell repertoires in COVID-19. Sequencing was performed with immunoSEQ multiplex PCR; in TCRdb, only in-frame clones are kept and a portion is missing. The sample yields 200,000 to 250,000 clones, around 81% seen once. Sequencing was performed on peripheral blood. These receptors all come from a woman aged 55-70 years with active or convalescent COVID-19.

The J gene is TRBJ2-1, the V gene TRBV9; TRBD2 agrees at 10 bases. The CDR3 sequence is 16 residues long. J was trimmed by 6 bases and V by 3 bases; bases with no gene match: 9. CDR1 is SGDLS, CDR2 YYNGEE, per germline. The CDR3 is CASSARTSGTRNEQFF. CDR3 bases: TGTGCCAGCAGCGCCAGGACTAGCGGAACCCGCAATGAGCAGTTCTTC.

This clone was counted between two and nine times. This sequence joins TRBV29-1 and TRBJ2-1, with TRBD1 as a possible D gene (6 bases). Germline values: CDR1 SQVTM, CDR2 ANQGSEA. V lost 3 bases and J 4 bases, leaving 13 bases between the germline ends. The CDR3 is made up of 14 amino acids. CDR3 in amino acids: CSVDPGQIYNEQFF. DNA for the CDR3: TGCAGCGTTGATCCTGGACAGATATACAATGAGCAGTTCTTC.

The CDR3 region is CASSPVPGQGSGANVLTF. CDR3 coding DNA: TGTGCCAGCAGCCCCGTCCCGGGACAGGGATCGGGGGCCAACGTCCTGACTTTC. V and J are TRBV3-1 (or the pseudogene TRBV3-2) and TRBJ2-6; TRBD1 aligns across 9 bases. V lost 4 bases, J lost 4 bases, and 11 bases stayed unmatched. This CDR3 spans 18 amino acids. CDR1 and CDR2 from the germline V gene are LGHDT and YNNKEL (reference sequence).

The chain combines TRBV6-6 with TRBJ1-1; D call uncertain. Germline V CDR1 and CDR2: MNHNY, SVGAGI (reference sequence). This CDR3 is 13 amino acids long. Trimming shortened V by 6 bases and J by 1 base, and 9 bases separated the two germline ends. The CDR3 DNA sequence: TGTGCCAGCAGATCACACCCGAACACTGAAGCTTTCTTT. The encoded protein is CASRSHPNTEAFF.

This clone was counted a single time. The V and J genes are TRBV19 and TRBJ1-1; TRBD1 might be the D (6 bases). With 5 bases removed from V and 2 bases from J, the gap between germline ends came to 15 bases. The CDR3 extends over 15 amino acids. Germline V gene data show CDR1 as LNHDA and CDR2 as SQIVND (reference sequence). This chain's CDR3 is CASSPRDTPNTEAFF. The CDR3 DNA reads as TGTGCCAGTAGTCCCAGGGACACTCCAAACACTGAAGCTTTCTTT. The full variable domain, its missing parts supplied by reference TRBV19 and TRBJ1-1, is DGGITQSPKYLFRKEGQNVTLSCEQNLNHDAMYWYRQDPGQGLRLIYYSQIVNDFQKGDIAEGYSVSREKKESFPLTVTSAQKNPTAFYLCASSPRDTPNTEAFFGQGTRLTVV.

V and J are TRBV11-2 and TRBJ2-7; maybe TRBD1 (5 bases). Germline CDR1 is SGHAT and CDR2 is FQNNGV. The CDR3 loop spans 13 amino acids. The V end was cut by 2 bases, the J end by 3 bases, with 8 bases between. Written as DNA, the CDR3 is TGTGCCAGCAGCTTATGGCAGGGCTACGAGCAGTACGTC. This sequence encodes CASSLWQGYEQYV.

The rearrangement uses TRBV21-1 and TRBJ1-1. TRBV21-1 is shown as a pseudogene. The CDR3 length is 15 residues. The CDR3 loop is CASSKKGGFQTEAFF. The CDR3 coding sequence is TGTGCCAGCAGCAAAAAGGGAGGTTTCCAGACTGAAGCTTTCTTT.

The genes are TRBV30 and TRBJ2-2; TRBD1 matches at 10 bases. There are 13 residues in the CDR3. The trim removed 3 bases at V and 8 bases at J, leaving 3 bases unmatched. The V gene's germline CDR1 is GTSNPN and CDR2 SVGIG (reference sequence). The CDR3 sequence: CAWRGQGKGELFF. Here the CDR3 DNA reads TGTGCCTGGAGGGGACAGGGGAAGGGGGAGCTGTTTTTT.

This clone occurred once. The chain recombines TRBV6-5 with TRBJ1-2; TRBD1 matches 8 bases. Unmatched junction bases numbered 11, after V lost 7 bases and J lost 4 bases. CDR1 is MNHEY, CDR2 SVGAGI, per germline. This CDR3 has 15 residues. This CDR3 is CASTPDRASIYGYTF. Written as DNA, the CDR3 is TGTGCCAGCACTCCGGACAGGGCCAGTATCTATGGCTACACCTTC.

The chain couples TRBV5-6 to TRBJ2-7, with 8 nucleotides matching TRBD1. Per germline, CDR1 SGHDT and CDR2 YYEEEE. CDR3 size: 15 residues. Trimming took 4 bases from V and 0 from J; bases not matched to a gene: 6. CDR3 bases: TGTGCCAGCAGCCAGATGGGACAGGCCTCCTACGAGCAGTACTTC. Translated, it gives CASSQMGQASYEQYF.

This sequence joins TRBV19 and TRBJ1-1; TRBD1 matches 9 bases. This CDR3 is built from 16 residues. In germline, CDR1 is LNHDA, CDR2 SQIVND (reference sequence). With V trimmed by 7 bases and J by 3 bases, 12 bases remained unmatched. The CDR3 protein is CASTPDRGYRHTEAFF. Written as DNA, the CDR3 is TGTGCCAGTACCCCGGACAGGGGATACAGGCACACTGAAGCTTTCTTT.

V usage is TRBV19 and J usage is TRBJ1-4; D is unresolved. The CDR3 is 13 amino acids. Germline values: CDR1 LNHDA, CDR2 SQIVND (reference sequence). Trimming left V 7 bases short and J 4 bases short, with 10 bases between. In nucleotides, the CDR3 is TGTGCCAGTAATGGCGGTCTTAATGAAAAACTGTTTTTT. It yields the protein CASNGGLNEKLFF.

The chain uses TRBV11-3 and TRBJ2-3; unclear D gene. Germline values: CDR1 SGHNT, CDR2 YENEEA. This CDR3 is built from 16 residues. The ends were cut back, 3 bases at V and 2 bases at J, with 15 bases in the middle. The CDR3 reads CASSFGGSPYTDTQYF. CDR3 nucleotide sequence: TGTGCCAGCAGCTTCGGCGGTAGCCCATACACAGATACGCAGTATTTT.

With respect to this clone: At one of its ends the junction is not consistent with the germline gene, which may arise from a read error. The CDR3 protein is CASSLARGYEQFF. As DNA, the CDR3 is TGTGCTAGCAGCTTAGCCCGGGGTTATGAGCAGTTCTTC. The chain couples TRBV7-7 to TRBJ2-1, with D perhaps matching TRBD2 (5 bases). Germline-derived CDR1 and CDR2 are SSHAT and FNYEAQ (reference sequence). This CDR3 has 13 residues.

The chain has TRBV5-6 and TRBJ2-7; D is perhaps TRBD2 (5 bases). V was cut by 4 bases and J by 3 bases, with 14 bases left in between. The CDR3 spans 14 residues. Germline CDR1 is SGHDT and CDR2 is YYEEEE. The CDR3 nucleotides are TGTGCCAGCAGCCCCGTTGCGGGCCTCTACGAGCAGTACTTC. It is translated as CASSPVAGLYEQYF.

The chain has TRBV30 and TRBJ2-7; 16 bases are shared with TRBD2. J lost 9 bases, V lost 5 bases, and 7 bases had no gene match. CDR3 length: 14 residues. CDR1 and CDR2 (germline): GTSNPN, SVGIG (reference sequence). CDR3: CAWAPGLAGGGQYF. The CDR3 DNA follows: TGTGCCTGGGCACCGGGACTAGCGGGAGGGGGGCAGTACTTC.

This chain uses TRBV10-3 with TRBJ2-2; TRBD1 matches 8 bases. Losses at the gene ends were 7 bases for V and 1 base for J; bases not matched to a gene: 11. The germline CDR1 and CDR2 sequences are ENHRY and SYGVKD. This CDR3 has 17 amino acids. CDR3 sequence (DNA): TGTGCCATCAATGGACAGGGAGGTAGCGGGAACACCGGGGAGCTGTTTTTT. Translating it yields CAINGQGGSGNTGELFF.

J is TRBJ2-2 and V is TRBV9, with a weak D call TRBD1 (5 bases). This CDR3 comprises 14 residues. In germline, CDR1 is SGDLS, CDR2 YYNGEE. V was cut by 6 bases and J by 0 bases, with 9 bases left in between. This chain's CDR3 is CASTGLSNTGELFF. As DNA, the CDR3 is TGTGCCAGCACAGGGTTATCGAACACCGGGGAGCTGTTTTTT.